This entry is about one T cell receptor (beta chain). The germline V gene encodes CDR1 LNHNV and CDR2 YYDKDF (reference sequence). V lost 1 base to trimming and J lost 2 bases; unmatched junction nucleotides: 4. This CDR3 region has 17 residues. The sample originates from a study of blood T cell repertoires in COVID-19. The wider study: The analysed material was cDNA or gDNA that came from T cells, B-cell-depleted T cells, or PBMCs.

Under the authors' procedure: Nucleated cell number was recorded as an estimate derived from reference gene primer amplification. TCRdb's table, derived via immunoSEQ multiplex PCR, lists solely in-frame clones and lacks some. V and J calls and clone size are copied from that table; D and trimming were computed from the DNA. Of approximately 210,000 clones in the sample, roughly nine tenths are singletons; the top ten hold 0.75% to 0.95%. Sequencing used peripheral blood. The source of this sequence is a woman between 65 and 79 years old with acute or convalescent COVID-19. The chain combines TRBV15 with TRBJ2-7, with TRBD2 matching over 14 bases. CDR3 DNA: TGTGCCACCAGCAGAGTTGGGACTAGCGGGAGTCCCTACGAGCAGTACTTC. Translation gives CATSRVGTSGSPYEQYF.